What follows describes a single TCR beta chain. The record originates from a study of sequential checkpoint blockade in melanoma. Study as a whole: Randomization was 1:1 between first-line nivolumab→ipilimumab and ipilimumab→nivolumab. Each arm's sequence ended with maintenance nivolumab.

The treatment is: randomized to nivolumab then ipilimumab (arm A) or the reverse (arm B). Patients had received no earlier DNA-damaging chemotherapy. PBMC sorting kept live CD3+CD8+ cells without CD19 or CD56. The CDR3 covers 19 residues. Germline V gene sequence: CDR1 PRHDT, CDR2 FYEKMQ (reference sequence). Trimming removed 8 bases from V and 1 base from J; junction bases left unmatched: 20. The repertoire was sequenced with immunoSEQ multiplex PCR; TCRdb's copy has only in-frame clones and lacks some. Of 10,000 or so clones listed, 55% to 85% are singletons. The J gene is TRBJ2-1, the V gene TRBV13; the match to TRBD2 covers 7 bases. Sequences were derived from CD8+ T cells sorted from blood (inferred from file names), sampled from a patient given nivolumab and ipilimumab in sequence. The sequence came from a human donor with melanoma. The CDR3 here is CASATYLGGLAWSYNEQFF. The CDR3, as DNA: TGTGCCAGCGCGACCTATTTGGGAGGGCTAGCGTGGTCCTACAATGAGCAGTTCTTC.